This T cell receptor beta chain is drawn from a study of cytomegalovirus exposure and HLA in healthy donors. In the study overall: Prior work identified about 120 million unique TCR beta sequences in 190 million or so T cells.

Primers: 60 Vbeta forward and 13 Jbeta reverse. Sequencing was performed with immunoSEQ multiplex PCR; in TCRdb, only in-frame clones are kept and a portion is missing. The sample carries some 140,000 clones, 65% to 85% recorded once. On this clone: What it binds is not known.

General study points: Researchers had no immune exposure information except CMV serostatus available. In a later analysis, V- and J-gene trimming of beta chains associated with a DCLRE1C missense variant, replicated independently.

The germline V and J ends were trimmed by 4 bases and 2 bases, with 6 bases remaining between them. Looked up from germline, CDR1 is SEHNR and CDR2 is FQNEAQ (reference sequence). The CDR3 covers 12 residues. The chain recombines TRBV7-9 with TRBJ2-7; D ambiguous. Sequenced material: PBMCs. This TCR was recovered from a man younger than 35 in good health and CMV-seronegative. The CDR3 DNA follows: TGTGCCAGCAGCTCCAGCGCCTACGAGCAGTACTTC. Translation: CASSSSAYEQYF.